The next 19 T cell receptor beta chains were all read from a single sample in a study of cytomegalovirus exposure and HLA in healthy donors. The PCR contained 60 Vbeta and 13 Jbeta primers. Some clones are missing from TCRdb's copy, which holds only in-frame ones; the method was immunoSEQ multiplex PCR. The sample has 75,000 to 90,000 clones; 65% to 75% are singletons. The sample was PBMCs. The receptors come from a man aged 30 to 39 in good health and CMV-seropositive.

The CDR3 coding sequence is TGTGCCAGCAGCTTCGGACAGTACAATGAGCAGTTCTTC. Encoded protein: CASSFGQYNEQFF. This chain links TRBV9 with TRBJ2-1, with a weak D call TRBD1 (6 bases). Germline lookup yields CDR1 SGDLS and CDR2 YYNGEE. The CDR3 runs 13 residues. V was cut by 4 bases and J by 4 bases, with 9 bases left in between.

V gene TRBV2 combines with J gene TRBJ1-5; D unresolved. V dropped 6 bases and J dropped 0 bases, with 6 bases sitting between them. CDR1 is SNHLY, CDR2 FYNNEI, per germline. The CDR3 covers 13 residues. CDR3: CASSLYSNQPQHF. The CDR3 region has the DNA TGTGCCAGCAGCTTATATAGCAATCAGCCCCAGCATTTT.

The V gene is TRBV5-1, the J gene TRBJ2-7, with TRBD2 matching 8 bases. The CDR3 has 15 residues. V was pared by 3 bases and J by 0 bases, with 5 bases of the junction left unmatched. The germline V gene has CDR1 SGHRS and CDR2 YFSETQ. The DNA of the CDR3 is TGCGCCAGCAGCTCCTTAGCGGGGTTCTCCTACGAGCAGTACTTC. Amino acids: CASSSLAGFSYEQYF.

A remark on this clone: Other DNA sequences of this sample code for an identical CDR3. The rearrangement links TRBV6-5 to TRBJ1-5, with a weak D call TRBD1 (5 bases). This CDR3 is built from 14 residues. V dropped 0 bases and J dropped 4 bases, with 7 bases sitting between them. The germline V gene has CDR1 MNHEY and CDR2 SVGAGI. CDR3 sequence (DNA): TGTGCCAGCAGTTACTCGGGGGGGAATCAGCCCCAGCATTTT. Translated: CASSYSGGNQPQHF.

The DNA for the CDR3 is TGTGCCAGCTCACCTAACCACCTGAGACAGGGACACGGGGAGCTGTTTTTT. Translation gives CASSPNHLRQGHGELFF. V is TRBV18 and J is TRBJ2-2, with TRBD1 matching over 7 bases. V trimming: 3 bases; J trimming: 7 bases; junction bases outside the gene matches: 14. This CDR3 is built from 17 residues. CDR1 is KGHSH, CDR2 LQKENI, per germline. The full variable domain, with the rest looked up from reference TRBV18 and TRBJ2-2, is NAGVMQNPRHLVRRRGQEARLRCSPMKGHSHVYWYRQLPEEGLKFMVYLQKENIIDESGMPKERFSAEFPKEGPSILRIQQVVRGDSAAYFCASSPNHLRQGHGELFFGEGSRLTVL.

The CDR3 coding sequence is TGTGCCAGCAGCCGGGGGGGGGATCAGCCCCAGCATTTT. As protein: CASSRGGDQPQHF. This rearrangement joins TRBV7-8 to TRBJ1-5; D possibly corresponds to TRBD1 (5 bases). Germline CDR1 reads SGHVS; CDR2 reads FQNEAQ. The germline V and J ends were trimmed by 5 bases and 5 bases, with 10 bases remaining between them. The CDR3 runs to 13 residues.

The chain uses TRBV5-1 and TRBJ1-5; D is undetermined. The CDR3 length is 16 residues. Germline CDR1 is SGHRS and CDR2 is YFSETQ. The ends were cut back, 6 bases at V and 0 bases at J, with 16 bases in the middle. The DNA for the CDR3 is TGCGCCAGCACCACGGGAGTACTATATAGCAATCAGCCCCAGCATTTT. Its translation: CASTTGVLYSNQPQHF.

In this sample, this clone turned up a few times. The chain joins TRBV7-9 to TRBJ2-5, with a possible D match to TRBD2 (6 bases). CDR3 length: 17 residues. Germline assignment: CDR1 SEHNR and CDR2 FQNEAQ (reference sequence). Between the trimmed V and J ends, which lost 11 bases and 2 bases, there was a span of 27 bases. The CDR3 sequence: CALDLGRGQIFQETQYF. In DNA form, the CDR3 reads TGTGCCCTAGACCTGGGGCGGGGCCAGATCTTTCAAGAGACCCAGTACTTC.

CDR3 sequence reads: CSVGLQGPRAGNIQYF. In DNA, the CDR3 is TGCAGCGTTGGATTACAGGGTCCTCGCGCCGGGAACATTCAGTACTTC. The gene calls are TRBV29-1 and TRBJ2-4; D perhaps matches TRBD1 (6 bases). The V gene's germline CDR1 is SQVTM and CDR2 ANQGSEA. V dropped 4 bases and J dropped 7 bases, with 23 bases sitting between them. The CDR3 is made up of 16 amino acids.

The rearrangement links TRBV28 to TRBJ1-2; TRBD1 matches 8 bases. The V segment lost 6 bases and the J segment 8 bases; nucleotides outside the gene matches: 2. The germline V gene encodes CDR1 MDHEN and CDR2 SYDVKM. The length of the CDR3 is 11 residues. The CDR3 DNA reads TGTGCCAGCAGCAGGGGGCGCGGCTACACCTTC. Translated, it gives CASSRGRGYTF.

V is TRBV4-1 and J is TRBJ1-2, with a possible D match to TRBD1 (6 bases). Trimming stripped 0 bases from V and 8 bases from J, with 16 bases between. Germline V gene data show CDR1 as MGHRA and CDR2 as YSYEKL. This CDR3 is 15 amino acids long. The CDR3 DNA follows: TGCGCCAGCAGCCAAGAAGGGGGACCCTATGGCGGCTACACCTTC. Amino acids: CASSQEGGPYGGYTF.

The chain links TRBV7-7 to TRBJ2-1; perhaps TRBD2 as D (5 bases). V was pared by 1 base and J by 9 bases, with 10 bases between. This CDR3 is built from 13 residues. Germline V CDR1 and CDR2: SSHAT, FNYEAQ (reference sequence). As DNA, the CDR3 is TGTGCCAGCAGCTTAGGAGCCCGGGGTGAGCAGTTCTTC. Translating it yields CASSLGARGEQFF.

The rearrangement links TRBV6-5 to TRBJ1-2, with TRBD1 as a possible D gene (5 bases). V gave up 6 bases and J gave up 3 bases, with 17 bases separating them. Germline CDR1 MNHEY, CDR2 SVGAGI. The CDR3 totals 15 residues. CDR3 nucleotide sequence: TGTGCCAGCAGCCCCTGGGGGGTCAAAGACTATGGCTACACCTTC. Protein: CASSPWGVKDYGYTF.

CDR3 nucleotides: TGCGCCAGCAGCGTACGACTAGCGGGGACGAGCTCCTACAATGAGCAGTTCTTC. Its protein is CASSVRLAGTSSYNEQFF. The chain links TRBV5-1 to TRBJ2-1; 11 bases map to TRBD2. The CDR3 contains 18 residues. The V segment lost 4 bases and the J segment 0 bases; nucleotides outside the gene matches: 9. CDR1 SGHRS and CDR2 YFSETQ come from the germline V gene.

The chain joins TRBV4-2 to TRBJ2-1, with 7 nucleotides matching TRBD2. The CDR3 contains 18 residues. Trimming at V came to 0 bases and at J to 3 bases, leaving 11 bases not matched to a gene. Germline CDR1 is LGHNA and CDR2 is YNFKEQ. The CDR3 reads CASSQEGPRTRHYNEQFF. CDR3 in DNA: TGTGCCAGCAGCCAAGAAGGCCCTCGGACTAGACACTACAATGAGCAGTTCTTC.

The chain employs TRBV27 and TRBJ1-5, with a weak D call TRBD1 (5 bases). The CDR3 extends over 15 amino acids. The germline V and J ends were trimmed by 3 bases and 3 bases, with 12 bases remaining between them. Germline assignment: CDR1 MNHEY and CDR2 SMNVEV (reference sequence). The CDR3: CASSLSTGPNQPQHF. For the CDR3, the DNA is TGTGCCAGCAGTTTGAGCACAGGCCCCAATCAGCCCCAGCATTTT.

The chain has TRBV6-6 and TRBJ2-5, with 7 bases lining up with TRBD2. Germline V CDR1 and CDR2: MNHNY, SVGAGI (reference sequence). This CDR3 has 13 amino acids. V was clipped by 6 bases and J by 5 bases; unmatched bases: 6. Here the CDR3 reads CASSPGTTETQYF. The CDR3 region has the DNA TGTGCCAGCAGCCCCGGGACTACGGAGACCCAGTACTTC.

This chain joins TRBV9 and TRBJ1-4; D not resolved. This CDR3 contains 16 residues. V was clipped by 5 bases and J by 1 base, with 15 bases between them. Germline CDR1 reads SGDLS; CDR2 reads YYNGEE. The CDR3 region is CASSLGPAETNEKLFF. The CDR3 region has the DNA TGTGCCAGCAGTCTCGGCCCGGCGGAAACTAATGAAAAACTGTTTTTT.

About this clone: A junction end diverges from the germline sequence, so it may reflect a read error. This chain links TRBV6-5 with TRBJ1-2, with 7 bases aligning to TRBD1. This CDR3 region has 15 residues. Germline V gene data show CDR1 as MNHEY and CDR2 as SVGAGI. The CDR3 here is CASSSSSRGLYGYPF. The CDR3 DNA reads TGTGCCAGCAGCTCGTCTAGTAGGGGGCTCTATGGCTACCCCTTC.